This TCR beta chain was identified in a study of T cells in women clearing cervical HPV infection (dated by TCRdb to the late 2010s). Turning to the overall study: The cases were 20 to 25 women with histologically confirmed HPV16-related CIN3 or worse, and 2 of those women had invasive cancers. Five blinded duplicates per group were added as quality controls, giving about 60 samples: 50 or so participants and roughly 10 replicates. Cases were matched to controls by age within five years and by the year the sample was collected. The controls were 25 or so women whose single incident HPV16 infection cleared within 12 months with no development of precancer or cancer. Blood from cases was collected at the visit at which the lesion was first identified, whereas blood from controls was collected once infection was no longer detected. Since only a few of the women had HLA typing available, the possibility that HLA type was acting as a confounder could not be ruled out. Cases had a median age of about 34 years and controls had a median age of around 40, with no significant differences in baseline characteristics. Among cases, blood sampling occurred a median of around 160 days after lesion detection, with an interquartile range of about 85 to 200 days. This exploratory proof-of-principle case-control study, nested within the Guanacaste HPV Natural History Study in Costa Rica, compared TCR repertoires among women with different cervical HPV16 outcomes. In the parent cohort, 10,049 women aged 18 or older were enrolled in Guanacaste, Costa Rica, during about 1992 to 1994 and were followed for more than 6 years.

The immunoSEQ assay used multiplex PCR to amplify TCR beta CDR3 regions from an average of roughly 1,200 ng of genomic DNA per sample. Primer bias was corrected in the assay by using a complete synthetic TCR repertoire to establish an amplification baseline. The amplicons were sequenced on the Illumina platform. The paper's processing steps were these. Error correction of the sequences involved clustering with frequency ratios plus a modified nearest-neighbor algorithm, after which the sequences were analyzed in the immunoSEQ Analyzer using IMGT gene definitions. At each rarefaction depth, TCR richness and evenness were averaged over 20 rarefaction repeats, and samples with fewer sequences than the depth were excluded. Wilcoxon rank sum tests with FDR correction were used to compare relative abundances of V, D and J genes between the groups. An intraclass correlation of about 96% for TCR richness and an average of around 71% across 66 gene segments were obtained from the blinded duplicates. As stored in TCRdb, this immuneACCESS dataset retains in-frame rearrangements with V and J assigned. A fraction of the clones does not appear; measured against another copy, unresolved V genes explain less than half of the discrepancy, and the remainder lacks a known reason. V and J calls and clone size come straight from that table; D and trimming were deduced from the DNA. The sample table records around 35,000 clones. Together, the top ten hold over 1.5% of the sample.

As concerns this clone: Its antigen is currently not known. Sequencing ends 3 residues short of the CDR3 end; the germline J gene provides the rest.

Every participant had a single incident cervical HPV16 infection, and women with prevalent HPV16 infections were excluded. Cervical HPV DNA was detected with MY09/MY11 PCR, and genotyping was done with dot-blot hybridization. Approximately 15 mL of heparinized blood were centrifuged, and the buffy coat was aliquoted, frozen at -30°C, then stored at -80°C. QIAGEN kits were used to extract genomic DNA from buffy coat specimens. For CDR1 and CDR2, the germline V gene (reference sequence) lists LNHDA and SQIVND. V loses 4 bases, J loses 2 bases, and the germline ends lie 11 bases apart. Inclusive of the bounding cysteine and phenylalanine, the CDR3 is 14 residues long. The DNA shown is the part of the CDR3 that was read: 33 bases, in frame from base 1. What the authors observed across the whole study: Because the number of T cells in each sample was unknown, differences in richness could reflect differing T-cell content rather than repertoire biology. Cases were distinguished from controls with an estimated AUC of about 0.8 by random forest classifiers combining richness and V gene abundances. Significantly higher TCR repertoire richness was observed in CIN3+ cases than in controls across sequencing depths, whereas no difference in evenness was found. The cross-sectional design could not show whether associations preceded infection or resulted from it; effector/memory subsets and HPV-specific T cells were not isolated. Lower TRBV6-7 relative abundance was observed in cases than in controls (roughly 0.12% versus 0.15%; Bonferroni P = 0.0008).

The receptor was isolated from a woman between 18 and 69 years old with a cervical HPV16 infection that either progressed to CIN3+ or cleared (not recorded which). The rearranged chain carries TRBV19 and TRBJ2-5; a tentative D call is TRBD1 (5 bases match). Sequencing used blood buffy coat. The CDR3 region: CASSTRQLQETQYF. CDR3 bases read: TGTGCCAGTAGTACCAGACAGCTACAAGAGACC.